Shown below are 4 T cell receptor beta chains from a single sample sequenced in a study of T cells in Graves' hyperthyroidism and ophthalmopathy. TCR beta CDR3 regions were amplified from RNA. HTBI primers were employed in a first-round RT-PCR of the TCR CDR3. TCRdb re-derived calls from the multiplex PCR reads in MiXCR, one entry per CDR3 protein. The sample lists approximately 400,000 distinct CDR3 sequences; 20% to 25% were seen once. The specimen was blood. The receptors shown here come from a man over 45 with Graves' hyperthyroidism.

This clonotype was picked up a small number of times. The chain couples TRBV6-6 to TRBJ1-1, with TRBD1 identical over 9 bases. CDR3 length: 15 amino acids. V dropped 0 bases and J dropped 7; count of bases not matched to a gene: 6. Germline V gene sequence: CDR1 MNHNY, CDR2 SVGAGI (reference sequence). CDR3 residues: CASSYSTGGLSEAFF. The CDR3 nucleotides read TGTGCCAGCAGTTACTCGACAGGGGGTCTGAGTGAAGCTTTCTTT.

The chain uses TRBV20-1 and TRBJ2-5; 7 bases fit TRBD1. This CDR3 region has 12 residues. The V gene's germline CDR1 is DFQATT and CDR2 SNEGSKA (reference sequence). CDR3 coding DNA: TGCAGCGGTTCGAGAGGGGGCGAGACCCAGTACTTC. Translation: CSGSRGGETQYF.

This clonotype was observed at least ten times. The chain employs TRBV2 and TRBJ2-5; TRBD2 matches 12 bases. The ends lost 6 bases at V and 0 bases at J; junction bases unmatched: 2. The CDR3 has 15 amino acids. CDR1 and CDR2 from the germline V gene are SNHLY and FYNNEI. This CDR3 reads CASRGTSGYQETQYF. CDR3 sequence (DNA): TGTGCCAGCAGGGGGACTAGCGGGTACCAAGAGACCCAGTACTTC.

In its sample, this clonotype was seen many times. This rearrangement joins TRBV6-5 to TRBJ2-1; D may be TRBD2 (8 bases). This CDR3 comprises 19 residues. In germline, CDR1 is MNHEY, CDR2 SVGAGI. The ends were cut back, 4 bases at V and 6 bases at J, with 28 bases in the middle. The chain's CDR3 is CASSSETGRYPGGGNEQFF. For the CDR3, the DNA is TGTGCCAGCAGTTCCGAGACAGGGAGGTATCCGGGAGGGGGCAATGAGCAGTTCTTC.